The T cell receptor (beta chain) described here comes from a study of CD8+ T cells in alopecia areata. Study-level findings and limits: Normal scalp showed lower clonality than lesional scalp, especially alopecia totalis/universalis.

As to this clone: Its antigen is still unknown.

Once RNA had been extracted, it was reverse transcribed into cDNA to act as the sequencing template. Produced via immunoSEQ multiplex PCR; TCRdb's table is partial and in-frame only. The table has about 180,000 clones, roughly 60% seen once; the top ten hold 1.5% to 2%. Germline values: CDR1 MNHEY, CDR2 SVGAGI. V lost 9 bases, J lost 5 bases, and 10 bases lay in between. The CDR3 length is 12 residues. The sequence was collected from a human donor with alopecia areata. Sample: CD4+ T cells sorted from blood, taken at week 0. The chain combines TRBV6-5 with TRBJ1-4; D perhaps matches TRBD1 (5 bases). DNA for the CDR3: TGTGCCAGGTCAGGGACGAATGAAAAACTGTTTTTT. Translation gives CARSGTNEKLFF.